This T cell receptor (beta chain) was sequenced during a study of patients and donors after allogeneic stem cell transplantation. V dropped 2 bases and J dropped 10 bases, with 12 bases sitting between them. The CDR3 totals 14 residues. CDR1 MNHEY and CDR2 SVGAGI come from the germline V gene. TCRdb reprocessed the RT-PCR reads with MiXCR, giving one entry per CDR3 protein. The sample lists 190,000 or so distinct CDR3 sequences; around 41% were seen once. The chain couples TRBV6-5 to TRBJ1-6; tentatively, D is TRBD1 (5 bases). The TCR was taken from a human donor who was either an allogeneic HSCT recipient or a stem cell or donor lymphocyte infusion donor (not recorded which). It is not recorded whose cells these are; they may come from a transplant donor. The material sequenced was blood, either unsorted or a sorted T cell fraction (not recorded which). CDR3 amino acids: CASSYGGKGSPLHF. In nucleotides, the CDR3 is TGTGCCAGCAGTTACGGGGGGAAGGGATCACCCCTCCACTTT.